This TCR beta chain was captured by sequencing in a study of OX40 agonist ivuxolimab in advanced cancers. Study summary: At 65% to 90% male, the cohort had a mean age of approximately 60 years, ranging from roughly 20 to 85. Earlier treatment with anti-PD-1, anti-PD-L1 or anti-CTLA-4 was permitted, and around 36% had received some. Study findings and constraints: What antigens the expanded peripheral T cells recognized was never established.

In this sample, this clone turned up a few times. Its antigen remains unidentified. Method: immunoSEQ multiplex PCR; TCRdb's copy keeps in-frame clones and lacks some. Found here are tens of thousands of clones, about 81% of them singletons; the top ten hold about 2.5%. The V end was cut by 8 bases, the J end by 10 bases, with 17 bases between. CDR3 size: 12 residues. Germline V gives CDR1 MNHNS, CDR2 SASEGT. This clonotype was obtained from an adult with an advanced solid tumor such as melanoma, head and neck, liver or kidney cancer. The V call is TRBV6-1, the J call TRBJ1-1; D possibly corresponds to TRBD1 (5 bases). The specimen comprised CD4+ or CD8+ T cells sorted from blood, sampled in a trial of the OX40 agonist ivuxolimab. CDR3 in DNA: TGTGCCAGCGGGGGGTTCCAGGCGGGAGCTTTCTTT. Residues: CASGGFQAGAFF.